This T cell receptor (beta chain) was identified in a study of sequential checkpoint blockade in melanoma. Study in general: Arm A got nivolumab then ipilimumab; arm B the reverse, 1:1. Maintenance nivolumab came after either treatment sequence.

Only in-frame clones appear in the TCRdb table, and some are missing; sequencing was by immunoSEQ multiplex PCR. The profile shows about 20,000 clones, around 75% of them singletons. Treatment meaning: randomized to nivolumab then ipilimumab (arm A) or the reverse (arm B). No patient had prior DNA-damaging chemotherapy. Sorted cells were live CD3+CD8+, lacking CD19 and CD56, from PBMCs. Germline CDR1 is SGDLS and CDR2 is YYNGEE. This CDR3 contains 22 residues. The J segment lost 1 base and the V segment lost 3 bases, leaving 27 bases of the junction unmatched. The source was CD8+ T cells sorted from blood (inferred from file names), collected from a patient given nivolumab and ipilimumab in sequence. This chain uses TRBV9 with TRBJ2-5, with 7 bases aligning to TRBD2. The TCR was taken from a human donor with melanoma. DNA for the CDR3: TGTGCCAGCAGCGCGCCGCCCCGTCTAGCGGCCCTGCCCGTCCCCCTCCAAGAGACCCAGTACTTC. It encodes CASSAPPRLAALPVPLQETQYF.